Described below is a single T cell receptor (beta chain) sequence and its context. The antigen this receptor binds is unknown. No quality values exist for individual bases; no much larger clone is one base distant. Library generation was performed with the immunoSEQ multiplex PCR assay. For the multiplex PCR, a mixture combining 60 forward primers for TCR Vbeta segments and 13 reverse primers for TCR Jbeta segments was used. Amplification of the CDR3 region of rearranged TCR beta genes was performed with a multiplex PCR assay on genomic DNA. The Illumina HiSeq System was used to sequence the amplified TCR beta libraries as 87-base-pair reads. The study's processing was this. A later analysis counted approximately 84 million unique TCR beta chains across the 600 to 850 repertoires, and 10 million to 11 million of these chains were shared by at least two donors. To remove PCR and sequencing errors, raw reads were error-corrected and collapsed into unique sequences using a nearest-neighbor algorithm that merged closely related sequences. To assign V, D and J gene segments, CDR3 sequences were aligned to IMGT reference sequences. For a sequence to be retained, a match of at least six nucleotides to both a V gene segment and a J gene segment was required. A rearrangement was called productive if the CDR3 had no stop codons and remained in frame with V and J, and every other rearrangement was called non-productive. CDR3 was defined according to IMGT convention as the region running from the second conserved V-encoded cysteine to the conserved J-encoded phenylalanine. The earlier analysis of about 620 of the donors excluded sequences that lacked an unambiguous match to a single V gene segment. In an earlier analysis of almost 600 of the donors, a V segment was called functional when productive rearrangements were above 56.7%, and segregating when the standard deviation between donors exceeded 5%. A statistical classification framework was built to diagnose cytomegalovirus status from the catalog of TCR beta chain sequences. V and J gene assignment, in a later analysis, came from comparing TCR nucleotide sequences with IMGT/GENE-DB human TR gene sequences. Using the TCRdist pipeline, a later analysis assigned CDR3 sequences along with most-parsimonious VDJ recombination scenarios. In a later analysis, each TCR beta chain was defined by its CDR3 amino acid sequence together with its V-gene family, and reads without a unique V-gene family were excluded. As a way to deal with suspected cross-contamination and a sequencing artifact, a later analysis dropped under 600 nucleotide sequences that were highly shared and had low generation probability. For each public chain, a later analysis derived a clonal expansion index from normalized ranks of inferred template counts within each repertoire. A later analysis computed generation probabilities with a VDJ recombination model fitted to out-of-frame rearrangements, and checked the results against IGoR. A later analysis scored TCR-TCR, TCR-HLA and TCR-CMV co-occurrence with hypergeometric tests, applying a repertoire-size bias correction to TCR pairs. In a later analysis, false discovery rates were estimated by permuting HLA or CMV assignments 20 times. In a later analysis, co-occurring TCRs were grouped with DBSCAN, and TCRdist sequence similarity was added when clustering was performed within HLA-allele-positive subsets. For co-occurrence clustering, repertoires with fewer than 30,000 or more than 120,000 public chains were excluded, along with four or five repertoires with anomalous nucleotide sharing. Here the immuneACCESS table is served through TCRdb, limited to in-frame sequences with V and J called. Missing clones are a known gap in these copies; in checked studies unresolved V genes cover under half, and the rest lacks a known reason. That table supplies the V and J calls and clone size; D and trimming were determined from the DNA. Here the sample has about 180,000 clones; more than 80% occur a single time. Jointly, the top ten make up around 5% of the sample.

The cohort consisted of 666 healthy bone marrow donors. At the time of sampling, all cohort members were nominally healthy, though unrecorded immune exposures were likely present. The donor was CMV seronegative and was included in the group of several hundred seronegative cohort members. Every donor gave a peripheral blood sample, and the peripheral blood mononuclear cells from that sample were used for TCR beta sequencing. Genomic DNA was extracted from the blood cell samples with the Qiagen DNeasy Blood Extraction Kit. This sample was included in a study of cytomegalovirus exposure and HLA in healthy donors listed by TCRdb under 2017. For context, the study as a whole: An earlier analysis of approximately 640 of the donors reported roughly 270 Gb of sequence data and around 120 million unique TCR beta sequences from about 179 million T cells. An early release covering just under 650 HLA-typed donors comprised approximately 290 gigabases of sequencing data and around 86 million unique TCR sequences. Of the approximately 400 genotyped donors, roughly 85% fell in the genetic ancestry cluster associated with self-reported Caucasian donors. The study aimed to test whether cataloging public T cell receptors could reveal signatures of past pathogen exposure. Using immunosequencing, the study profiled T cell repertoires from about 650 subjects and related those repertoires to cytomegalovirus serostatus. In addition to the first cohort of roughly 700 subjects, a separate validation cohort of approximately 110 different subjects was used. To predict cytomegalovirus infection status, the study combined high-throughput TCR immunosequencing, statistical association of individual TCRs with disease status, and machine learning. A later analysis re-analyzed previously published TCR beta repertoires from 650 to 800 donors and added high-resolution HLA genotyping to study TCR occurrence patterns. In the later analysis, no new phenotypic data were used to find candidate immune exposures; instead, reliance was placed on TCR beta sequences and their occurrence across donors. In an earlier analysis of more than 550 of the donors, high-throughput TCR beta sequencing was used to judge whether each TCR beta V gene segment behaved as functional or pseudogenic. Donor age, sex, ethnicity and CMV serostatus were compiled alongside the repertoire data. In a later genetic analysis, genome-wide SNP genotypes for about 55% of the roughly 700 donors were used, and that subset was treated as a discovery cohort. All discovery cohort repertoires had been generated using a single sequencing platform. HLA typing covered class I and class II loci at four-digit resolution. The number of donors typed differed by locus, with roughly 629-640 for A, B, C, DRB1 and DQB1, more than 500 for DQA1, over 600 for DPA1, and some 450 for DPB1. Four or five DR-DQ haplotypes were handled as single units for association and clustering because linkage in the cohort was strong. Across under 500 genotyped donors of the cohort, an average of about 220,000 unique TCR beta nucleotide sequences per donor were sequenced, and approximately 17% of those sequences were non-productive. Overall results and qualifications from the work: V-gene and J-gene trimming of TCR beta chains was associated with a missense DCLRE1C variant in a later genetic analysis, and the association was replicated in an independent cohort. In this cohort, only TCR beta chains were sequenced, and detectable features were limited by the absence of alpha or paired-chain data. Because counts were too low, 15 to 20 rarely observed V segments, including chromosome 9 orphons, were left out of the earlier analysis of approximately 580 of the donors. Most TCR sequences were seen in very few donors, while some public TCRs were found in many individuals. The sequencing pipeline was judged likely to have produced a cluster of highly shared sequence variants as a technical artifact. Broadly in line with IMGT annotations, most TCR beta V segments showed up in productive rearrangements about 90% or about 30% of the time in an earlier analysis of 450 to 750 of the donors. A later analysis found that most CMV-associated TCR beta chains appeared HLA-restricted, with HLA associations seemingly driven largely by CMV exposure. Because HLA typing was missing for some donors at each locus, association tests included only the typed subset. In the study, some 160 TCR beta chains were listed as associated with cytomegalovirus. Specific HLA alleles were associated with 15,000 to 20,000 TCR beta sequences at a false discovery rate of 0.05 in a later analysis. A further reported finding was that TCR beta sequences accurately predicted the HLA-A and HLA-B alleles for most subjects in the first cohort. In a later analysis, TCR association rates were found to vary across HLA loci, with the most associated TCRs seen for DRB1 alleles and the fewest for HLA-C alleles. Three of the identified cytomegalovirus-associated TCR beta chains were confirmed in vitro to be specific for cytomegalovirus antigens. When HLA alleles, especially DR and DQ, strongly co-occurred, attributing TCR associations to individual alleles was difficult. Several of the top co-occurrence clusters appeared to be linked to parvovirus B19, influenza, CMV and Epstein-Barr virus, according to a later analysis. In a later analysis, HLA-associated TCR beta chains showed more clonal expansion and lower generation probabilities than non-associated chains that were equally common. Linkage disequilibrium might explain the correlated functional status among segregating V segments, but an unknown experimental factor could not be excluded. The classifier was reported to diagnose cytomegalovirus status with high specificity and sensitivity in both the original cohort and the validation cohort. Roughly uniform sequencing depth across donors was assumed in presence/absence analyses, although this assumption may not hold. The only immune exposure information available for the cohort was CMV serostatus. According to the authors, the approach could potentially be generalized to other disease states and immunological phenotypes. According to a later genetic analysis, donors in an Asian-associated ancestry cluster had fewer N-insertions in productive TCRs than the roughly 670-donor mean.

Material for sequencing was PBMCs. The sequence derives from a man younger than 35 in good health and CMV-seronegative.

The DNA sequence is TGCGCCAGCAGCTTGGGACAGGGAGTGGGCACTGAAGCTTTCTTT. The translation is CASSLGQGVGTEAFF. This chain is built from TRBV5-1 and TRBJ1-1; TRBD1 matches 7 bases in the middle. Sequences SGHRS (CDR1) and YFSETQ (CDR2) are obtained from the germline V gene. From the cysteine through the phenylalanine, the CDR3 covers 15 amino acids. Only the CDR3 DNA is retained, 45 bases long and in frame from the first base. Clipping removes 0 bases from V and 4 bases from J, with 6 as the unmatched junction base count. Where the CDR3 stops, the reference TRBV5-1 and TRBJ1-1 genes take over; the full variable domain is KAGVTQTPRYLIKTRGQQVTLSCSPISGHRSVSWYQQTPGQGLQFLFEYFSETQRNKGNFPGRFSGRQFSNSRSEMNVSTLELGDSALYLCASSLGQGVGTEAFFGQGTRLTVV.